The clone carrying this T cell receptor (beta chain) occurred once. TCRdb's copy holds only in-frame clones and misses some; the assay was immunoSEQ multiplex PCR. The top ten hold around 4.2% of the sample, which has some 130,000 clones, 80% to 90% seen once. These data are taken from a study of blood T cell repertoires in COVID-19. CDR1 and CDR2 (germline): MGHRA, YSYEKL. The V gene end was trimmed by 0 bases and the J gene end by 2 bases; junction bases not matched to a gene: 8. The CDR3 loop spans 18 amino acids. This clonotype was sampled from a man aged 55 to 69 with COVID-19, enrolled during active disease. The chain employs TRBV4-1 and TRBJ2-5, with 11 bases matching TRBD2. The sequencing sample was made of peripheral blood. CDR3 sequence reads: CASSQDFGLAGGQETQYF. CDR3 bases: TGCGCCAGCAGCCAAGATTTTGGGCTAGCGGGGGGTCAAGAGACCCAGTACTTC.